A single sample is the source of the 19 T cell receptor beta chains below, sequenced in a study of early stage breast cancer tumors. Measured with immunoSEQ multiplex PCR; TCRdb has only the in-frame clones, and not every one. The table lists fewer than 90,000 clones, 70% to 85% of them singletons. The source material was blood. These receptors were obtained from a person between 55 and 70 years old with breast cancer.

The CDR3 DNA sequence: TGTGCCAGCAGTCCCACCGGGCGGGGGCCCGAAGCCCCCTACGAGCAGTACTTC. Translating gives CASSPTGRGPEAPYEQYF. The rearrangement links TRBV2 to TRBJ2-7, with D perhaps matching TRBD2 (7 bases). The V end lost 5 bases, the J end lost 2 bases, and 25 bases lay between the germline ends. CDR1 and CDR2 (germline): SNHLY, FYNNEI. The CDR3 covers 18 residues.

The chain recombines TRBV5-1 with TRBJ2-3, with TRBD2 matching 10 bases. The CDR3 spans 15 residues. Germline V gene sequence: CDR1 SGHRS, CDR2 YFSETQ. Trimming cost V 0 bases and J 8 bases; bases outside gene matches: 6. The CDR3 loop is CASSLELAGAGTQYF. In nucleotides, the CDR3 is TGCGCCAGCAGCTTGGAGCTAGCGGGGGCGGGTACGCAGTATTTT.

In its sample, this clone was seen once. Mismatch with germline at one junction end may stem from a read error. The chain joins TRBV2 to TRBJ2-4; D possibly corresponds to TRBD2 (5 bases). This CDR3 is built from 12 residues. Germline-derived CDR1 and CDR2 are SNHLY and FYNNEI. For the CDR3, the DNA is TGTGCCAGCAGTGATGAGGGAGCGTTCGGGGACTTC. This codes for CASSDEGAFGDF.

The J gene is TRBJ2-5, the V gene TRBV11-2; D ambiguous. CDR3 length: 14 amino acids. CDR1 SGHAT and CDR2 FQNNGV come from the germline V gene. V lost 4 bases, J lost 6 bases, and 15 bases lay in between. This chain's CDR3 is CASSSLQWPQTQYF. CDR3 in DNA: TGTGCCAGCAGCTCCCTGCAGTGGCCCCAGACCCAGTACTTC.

The J gene is TRBJ2-1, the V gene TRBV6-1; a possible D gene is TRBD2 (7 bases). The CDR3 totals 15 residues. Per the germline V gene, CDR1 is MNHNS and CDR2 is SASEGT. V lost 3 bases and J 9 bases, leaving 18 bases between the germline ends. As DNA, the CDR3 is TGTGCCAGCAGTGAGGGGGGGGCTAGGGGTGGTGAGCAGTTCTTC. Residues: CASSEGGARGGEQFF.

The V gene is TRBV27, the J gene TRBJ2-5; possible D gene TRBD1, 6 bases. V dropped 2 bases and J dropped 2 bases, with 15 bases sitting between them. From germline, CDR1 is MNHEY and CDR2 SMNVEV (reference sequence). The CDR3 runs to 16 residues. DNA for the CDR3: TGTGCCAGCAGTTTAAACCCGGGACAAAGACAAGAGACCCAGTACTTC. Translating it yields CASSLNPGQRQETQYF.

V and J are TRBV2 and TRBJ1-4, with TRBD1 identical over 7 bases. This CDR3 spans 14 amino acids. From germline, CDR1 is SNHLY and CDR2 FYNNEI. After removal of 6 bases from V and 6 bases from J, the junction contained 7 bases not matched to a gene. The chain's CDR3 is CASRQGGSDEKLFF. Here the CDR3 DNA reads TGTGCCAGCAGGCAGGGGGGCTCCGATGAAAAACTGTTTTTT.

The rearrangement uses TRBV10-3 and TRBJ1-4; D is unresolved. Germline CDR1 is ENHRY and CDR2 is SYGVKD. The CDR3 extends over 10 amino acids. Between the trimmed V and J ends, which lost 7 bases and 7 bases, there was a span of 4 bases. The CDR3 nucleotides are TGTGCCATCATGGGTGAAAAACTGTTTTTT. Its translation: CAIMGEKLFF.

This sequence joins TRBV28 and TRBJ2-1, with no clear D. V was pared by 5 bases and J by 10 bases, with 15 bases between. CDR1 and CDR2 (germline): MDHEN, SYDVKM. The CDR3 is 13 residues long. The CDR3 DNA follows: TGTGCCAGCAGTCTTTCCCCAGGCTGGGAGCAGTTCTTC. Protein sequence: CASSLSPGWEQFF.

V is TRBV28 and J is TRBJ2-7; 9 positions agree with TRBD1. The CDR3 consists of 13 residues. Looked up from germline, CDR1 is MDHEN and CDR2 is SYDVKM. The V gene end was trimmed by 8 bases and the J gene end by 2 bases; junction bases not matched to a gene: 4. DNA of the CDR3: TGTGCCAGCGGGACAGGGCCCCCCTACGAGCAGTACTTC. Translated, it gives CASGTGPPYEQYF.

V is TRBV2 and J is TRBJ2-5; tentatively, D is TRBD1 (6 bases). The CDR3 sequence is 13 residues long. The germline CDR1 and CDR2 sequences are SNHLY and FYNNEI. V was shortened by 5 bases and J by 5 bases, with 12 bases between the two germline ends. Here the CDR3 DNA reads TGTGCCAGCAGTAGACAGGTTGGGGAGACCCAGTACTTC. Its translation is CASSRQVGETQYF.

The chain combines TRBV10-3 with TRBJ1-5; unclear D gene. The CDR3 contains 17 residues. The V end was cut by 0 bases, the J end by 5 bases, with 17 bases between. Germline V gene sequence: CDR1 ENHRY, CDR2 SYGVKD. The CDR3 bases are TGTGCCATCAGTGAGTCGTCATCAGGAGGGCCGGATCAGCCCCAGCATTTT. This sequence encodes CAISESSSGGPDQPQHF.

The chain is built from TRBV7-9 and TRBJ2-2; D possibly corresponds to TRBD2 (5 bases). CDR3 length: 13 amino acids. Germline CDR1 reads SEHNR; CDR2 reads FQNEAQ (reference sequence). Trimming removed 5 bases from V and 5 bases from J, with 9 bases in between. CDR3 nucleotide sequence: TGTGCCAGCAGCGGACTTGGTACCGGGGAGCTGTTTTTT. This sequence encodes CASSGLGTGELFF.

The chain joins TRBV28 to TRBJ2-3; D is ambiguous. Germline CDR1 reads MDHEN; CDR2 reads SYDVKM. V was clipped by 5 bases and J by 5 bases, with 8 bases between them. The CDR3 runs to 12 residues. CDR3 protein: CASSKQKDTQYF. The CDR3 coding sequence is TGTGCCAGCAGTAAACAAAAAGATACGCAGTATTTT.

The table lists this clone with a few counts. The rearrangement links TRBV7-3 to TRBJ2-4, with D perhaps matching TRBD2 (5 bases). Germline V lookup: CDR1 SGHTA, CDR2 FQGTGA. V lost 0 bases and J lost 8, with 8 bases in between. This CDR3 has 13 amino acids. The CDR3 DNA sequence: TGTGCCAGCAGCTTAACTCCCGGGGACATTCAGTACTTC. Amino acid sequence: CASSLTPGDIQYF.

J is TRBJ2-7 and V is TRBV2; no firm D call. The CDR3 covers 11 residues. Germline CDR1 is SNHLY and CDR2 is FYNNEI. V lost 3 bases and J lost 6, with 6 bases in between. CDR3 nucleotide sequence: TGTGCCAGCAGTGATGGTTCCGAGCAGTACTTC. This codes for CASSDGSEQYF.

This sequence joins TRBV4-2 and TRBJ1-1; weak D call: TRBD1 (5 bases). The V gene lost 3 bases and the J gene lost 2 bases, with 13 bases spanning the gap. This CDR3 is 15 amino acids long. CDR1 is LGHNA and CDR2 is YNFKEQ in the germline V gene. For the CDR3, the DNA is TGTGCCAGCAGCCATGAAGACAGAGGAAACACTGAAGCTTTCTTT. Amino acid sequence: CASSHEDRGNTEAFF.

The V call is TRBV5-1, the J call TRBJ2-7, with 8 bases aligning to TRBD1. The CDR3 is made up of 15 amino acids. The germline CDR1 and CDR2 sequences are SGHRS and YFSETQ. The ends lost 4 bases at V and 3 bases at J; junction bases unmatched: 9. CDR3 amino acids: CASSLARQGSYEQYF. In DNA form, the CDR3 reads TGCGCCAGCAGCCTGGCTAGACAGGGGAGCTACGAGCAGTACTTC.

The V gene is TRBV18, the J gene TRBJ2-3, with D tentatively TRBD2 (6 bases). CDR1 is KGHSH, CDR2 LQKENI, per germline. The length of the CDR3 is 15 residues. The V and J ends lost 3 bases and 5 bases respectively, with 15 bases between them. The CDR3 is CASSPGRGGEDTQYF. In nucleotides, the CDR3 is TGTGCCAGCTCACCGGGGCGGGGAGGAGAAGATACGCAGTATTTT.